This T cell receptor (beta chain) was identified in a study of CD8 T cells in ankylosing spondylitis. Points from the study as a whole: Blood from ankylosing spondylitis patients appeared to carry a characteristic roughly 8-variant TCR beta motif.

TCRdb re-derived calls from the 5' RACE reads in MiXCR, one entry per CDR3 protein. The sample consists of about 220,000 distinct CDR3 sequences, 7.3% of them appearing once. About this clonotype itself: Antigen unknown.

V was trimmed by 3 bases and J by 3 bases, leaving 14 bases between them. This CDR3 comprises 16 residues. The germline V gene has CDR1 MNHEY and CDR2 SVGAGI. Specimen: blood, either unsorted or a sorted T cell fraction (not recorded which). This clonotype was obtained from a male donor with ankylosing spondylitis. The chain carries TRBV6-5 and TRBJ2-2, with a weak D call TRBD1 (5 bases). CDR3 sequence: CASSYIRVQDTGELFF. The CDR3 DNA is TGTGCCAGCAGTTATATCAGGGTTCAAGACACCGGGGAGCTGTTTTTT.